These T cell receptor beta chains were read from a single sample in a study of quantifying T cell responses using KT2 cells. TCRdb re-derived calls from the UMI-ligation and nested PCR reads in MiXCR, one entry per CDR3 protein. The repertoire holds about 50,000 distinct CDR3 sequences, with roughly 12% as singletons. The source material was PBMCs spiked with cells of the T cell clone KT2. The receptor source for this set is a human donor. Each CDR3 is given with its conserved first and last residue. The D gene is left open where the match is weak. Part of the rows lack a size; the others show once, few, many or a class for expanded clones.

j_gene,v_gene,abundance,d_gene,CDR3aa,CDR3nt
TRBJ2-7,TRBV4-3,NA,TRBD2,CASSQEGGEYGYEQYF,TGCGCCAGCAGCCAAGAGGGGGGGGAGTATGGATACGAGCAGTACTTC
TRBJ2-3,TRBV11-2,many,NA,CASSLGTHTDTQYF,TGTGCCAGCAGCTTGGGGACCCACACAGATACGCAGTATTTT
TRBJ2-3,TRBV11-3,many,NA,CASSPPSDGGSTDTQYF,TGTGCCAGCAGCCCCCCCTCAGATGGGGGATCCACAGATACGCAGTATTTT
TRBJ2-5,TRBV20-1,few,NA,CSAEVLGMETQYF,TGCAGTGCAGAGGTTCTGGGAATGGAGACCCAGTACTTC
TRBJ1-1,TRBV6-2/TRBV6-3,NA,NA,CASSYSQDTEAFF,TGTGCCAGCAGTTACTCCCAGGACACTGAAGCTTTCTTT
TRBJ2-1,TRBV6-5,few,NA,CASSYDRGTYNEQFF,TGTGCCAGCAGTTACGATAGGGGAACCTACAATGAGCAGTTCTTC
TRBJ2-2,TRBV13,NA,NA,CASSFGNNGELFF,TGTGCCAGCAGCTTCGGTAACAACGGGGAGCTGTTTTTT
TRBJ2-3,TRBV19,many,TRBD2,CASTTSGSTDTQYF,TGTGCCAGTACAACTAGCGGAAGCACAGATACGCAGTATTTT
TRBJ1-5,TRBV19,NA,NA,CASTPNKGYGNQPQHF,TGTGCCAGTACCCCGAATAAAGGTTACGGCAATCAGCCCCAGCATTTT
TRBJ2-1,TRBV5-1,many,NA,CASSFVNEQFF,TGCGCCAGCAGCTTTGTCAATGAGCAGTTCTTC
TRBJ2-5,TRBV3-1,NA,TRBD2,CASSRRSGGAQETQYF,TGTGCCAGCAGCCGACGAAGCGGGGGGGCCCAAGAGACCCAGTACTTC
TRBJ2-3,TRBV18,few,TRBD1,CASSSDRGFTDTQYF,TGTGCCAGCTCCTCCGACAGGGGATTCACAGATACGCAGTATTTT
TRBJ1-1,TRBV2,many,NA,CATDPGGTEAFF,TGTGCCACCGATCCGGGGGGCACTGAAGCTTTCTTT
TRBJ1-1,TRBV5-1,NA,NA,CASSQSQTANTEAFF,TGCGCCAGCAGCCAAAGCCAGACAGCGAACACTGAAGCTTTCTTT
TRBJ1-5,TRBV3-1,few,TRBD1,CASSPQRTGGLGSQHF,TGTGCCAGCAGCCCACAACGGACAGGGGGTCTGGGGTCCCAGCATTTT
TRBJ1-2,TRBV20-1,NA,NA,CSARRVRYGYTF,TGCAGTGCTAGAAGGGTGAGGTATGGCTACACCTTC
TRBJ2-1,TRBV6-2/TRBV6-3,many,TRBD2,CASRPSTSGRVNEQFF,TGTGCCAGCAGACCCTCGACTAGCGGGAGGGTGAATGAGCAGTTCTTC
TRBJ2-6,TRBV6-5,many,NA,CASSYSRSSGANVLTF,TGTGCCAGCAGTTACTCGCGTAGCTCTGGGGCCAACGTCCTGACTTTC
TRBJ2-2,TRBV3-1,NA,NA,CASSQVGQAVTGELFF,TGTGCCAGCAGCCAAGTGGGCCAGGCGGTGACCGGGGAGCTGTTTTTT
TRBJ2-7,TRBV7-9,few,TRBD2,CASRQTSGPSYEQYF,TGTGCCAGCAGGCAGACTAGCGGGCCCTCCTACGAGCAGTACTTC
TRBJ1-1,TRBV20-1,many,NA,CSARVSTNTEAFF,TGCAGTGCTAGAGTCAGTACGAACACTGAAGCTTTCTTT
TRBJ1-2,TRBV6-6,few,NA,CASSSSGSGSNYGYTF,TGTGCCAGCAGTTCCTCCGGATCCGGGTCCAACTATGGCTACACCTTC
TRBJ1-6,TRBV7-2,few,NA,CASSKGLAAINSPLHF,TGTGCCAGCAGCAAGGGACTCGCGGCTATTAATTCACCCCTCCACTTT
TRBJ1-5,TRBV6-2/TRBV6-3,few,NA,CASSYSNWGNQPQHF,TGTGCCAGCAGTTACTCTAACTGGGGCAATCAGCCCCAGCATTTT
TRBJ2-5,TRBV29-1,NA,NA,CSVEAQETQYF,TGCAGCGTTGAGGCCCAAGAGACCCAGTACTTC
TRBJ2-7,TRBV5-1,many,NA,CASSLSRNEQYF,TGCGCCAGCAGCTTGTCGAGGAACGAGCAGTACTTC
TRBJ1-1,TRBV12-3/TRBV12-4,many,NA,CASSQYLNTEAFF,TGTGCCAGCAGTCAGTATCTTAACACTGAAGCTTTCTTT
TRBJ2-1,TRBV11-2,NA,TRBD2,CASSPGGTSGRNEQFF,TGTGCCAGCAGCCCCGGGGGAACTAGCGGGAGGAATGAGCAGTTCTTC
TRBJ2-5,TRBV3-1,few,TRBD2,CASGASGGPGETQYF,TGTGCCAGCGGGGCTAGCGGGGGCCCGGGAGAGACCCAGTACTTC
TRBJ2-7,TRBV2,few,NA,CASSATGSYEQYF,TGTGCCAGCAGTGCGACAGGCTCCTACGAGCAGTACTTC
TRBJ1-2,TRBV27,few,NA,CASSYGLSNYGYTF,TGTGCCAGCAGCTATGGACTTAGTAACTATGGCTACACCTTC
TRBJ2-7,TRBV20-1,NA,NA,CSAKTPKSSYEQYF,TGCAGTGCCAAGACTCCGAAAAGCTCCTACGAGCAGTACTTC
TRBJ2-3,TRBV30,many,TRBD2,CAWSGLAVTDTQYF,TGTGCCTGGAGTGGACTAGCGGTTACAGATACGCAGTATTTT
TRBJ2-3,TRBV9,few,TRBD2,CASSGMTSGRGDTQYF,TGTGCCAGCAGCGGGATGACTAGCGGGAGGGGAGATACGCAGTATTTT
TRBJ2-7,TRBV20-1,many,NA,CSARRSGGLADYEQYF,TGCAGTGCTAGAAGGTCTGGGGGGCTAGCGGACTACGAGCAGTACTTC
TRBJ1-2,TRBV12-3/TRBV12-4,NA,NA,CASSLRTRKNYGYTF,TGTGCCAGCAGTTTACGTACTCGGAAGAACTATGGCTACACCTTC
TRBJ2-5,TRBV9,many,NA,CASSVSGGAGETQYF,TGTGCCAGCAGCGTAAGTGGGGGGGCCGGAGAGACCCAGTACTTC